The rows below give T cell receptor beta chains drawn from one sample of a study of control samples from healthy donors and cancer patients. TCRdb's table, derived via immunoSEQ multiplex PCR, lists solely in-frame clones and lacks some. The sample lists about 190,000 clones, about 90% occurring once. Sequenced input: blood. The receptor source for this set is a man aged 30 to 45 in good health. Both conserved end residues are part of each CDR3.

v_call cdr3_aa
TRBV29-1 CSVVVGLVGQFF
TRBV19 CASSMAMLSPLHF
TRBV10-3 CAIRDDRGRQPQHF
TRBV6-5 CASSYGGHNEQFF
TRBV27 CASSLLGGHMNTEAFF
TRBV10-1 CASSVGTGINQPQHF
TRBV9 CASSQGPNSYEQYF
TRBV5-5 CASSTRGVFGNEQFF
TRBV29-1 CSAGDTEAFF
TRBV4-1 CASSQAGQGDLRNEQFF
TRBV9 CASSSTDIQYF